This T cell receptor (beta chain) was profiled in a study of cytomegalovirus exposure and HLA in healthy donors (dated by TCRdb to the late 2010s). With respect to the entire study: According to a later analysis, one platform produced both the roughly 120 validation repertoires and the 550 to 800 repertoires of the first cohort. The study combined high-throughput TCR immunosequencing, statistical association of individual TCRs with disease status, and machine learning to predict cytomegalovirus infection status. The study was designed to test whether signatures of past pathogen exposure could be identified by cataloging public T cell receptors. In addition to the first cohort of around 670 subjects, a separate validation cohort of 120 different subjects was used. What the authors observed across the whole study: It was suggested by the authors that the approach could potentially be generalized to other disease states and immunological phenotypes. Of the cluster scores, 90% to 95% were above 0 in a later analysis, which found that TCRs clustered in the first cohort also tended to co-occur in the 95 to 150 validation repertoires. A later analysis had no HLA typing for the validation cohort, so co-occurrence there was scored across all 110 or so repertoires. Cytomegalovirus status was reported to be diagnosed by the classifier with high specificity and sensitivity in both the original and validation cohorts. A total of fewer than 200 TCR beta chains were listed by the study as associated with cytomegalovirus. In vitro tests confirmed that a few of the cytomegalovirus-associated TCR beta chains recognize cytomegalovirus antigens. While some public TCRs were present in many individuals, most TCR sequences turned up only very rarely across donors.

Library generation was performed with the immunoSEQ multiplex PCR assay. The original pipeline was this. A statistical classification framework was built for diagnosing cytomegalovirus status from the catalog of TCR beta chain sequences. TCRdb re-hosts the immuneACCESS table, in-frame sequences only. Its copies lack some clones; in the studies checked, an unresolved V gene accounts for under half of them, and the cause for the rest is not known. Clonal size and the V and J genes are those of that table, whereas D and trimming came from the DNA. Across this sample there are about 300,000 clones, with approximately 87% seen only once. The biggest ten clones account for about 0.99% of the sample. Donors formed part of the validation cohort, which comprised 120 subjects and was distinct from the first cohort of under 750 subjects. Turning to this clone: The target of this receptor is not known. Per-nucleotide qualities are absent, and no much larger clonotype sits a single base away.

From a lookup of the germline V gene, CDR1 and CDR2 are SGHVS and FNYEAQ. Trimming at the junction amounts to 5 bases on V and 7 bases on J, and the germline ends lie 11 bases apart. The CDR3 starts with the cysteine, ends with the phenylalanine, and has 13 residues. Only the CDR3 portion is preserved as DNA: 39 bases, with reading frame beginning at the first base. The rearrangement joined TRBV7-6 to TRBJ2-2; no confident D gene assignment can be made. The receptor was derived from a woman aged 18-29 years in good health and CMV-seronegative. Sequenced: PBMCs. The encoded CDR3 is CASSRGVGGELFF. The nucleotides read TGTGCCAGCAGCCGAGGCGTCGGCGGGGAGCTGTTTTTT.